This entry describes one T cell receptor beta chain. The antigen is not known. The sample belongs to a study of blood T cells in healthy people across ages. Overall study findings and caveats: Among long-lived donors, naive CD4+ cells were more numerous and diversity higher than in aged donors.

The second PCR ran roughly 6 to 12 cycles with a sample-barcoded 5' primer and J-beta primers. TCRdb re-called the 5' RACE reads with MiXCR, one entry per CDR3 protein. The data hold about 600,000 distinct CDR3 sequences, with more than 45% observed a single time. Germline values: CDR1 ENHRY, CDR2 SYGVKD. The CDR3 length is 17 residues. Deletions cut 0 bases from V and 3 bases from J, with 12 bases between. This sequence joins TRBV10-3 and TRBJ2-6; D may be TRBD1 (7 bases). The sample taken for sequencing was blood. The clonotype originates from a man aged 80 or over in good health. This CDR3 reads CAISESTGDSGANVLTF. The DNA of the CDR3 is TGTGCCATCAGTGAGTCGACGGGGGACAGTGGGGCCAACGTCCTGACTTTC.